A selection of T cell receptor beta chains follows, all from one sample in a study of identical twins. TCRdb called the 5' RACE reads again in MiXCR, with one record for every CDR3 protein. The sample records 150,000 or so distinct CDR3 sequences, around 3.5% being singletons. The source material was memory T cells sorted from blood. Receptor source: a man between 18 and 29 years old in good health. Both conserved end residues are part of each CDR3. The D gene is left open where the match is weak. Some rows mark clone size as missing; the rest say once, few, many or name a class of expanded clone.

v_gene	abundance	d_gene	j_gene	CDR3nt	CDR3aa
TRBV13	.	TRBD2	TRBJ2-3	TGTGCCAGCCACCGGCGGGAGGGCGCGGATACGCAGTATTTT	CASHRREGADTQYF
TRBV3-1	many	.	TRBJ2-1	TGTGCCAGCAGCCTCCAGCCCTACAATGAGCAGTTCTTC	CASSLQPYNEQFF
TRBV7-9	many	.	TRBJ1-5	TGTGCCAGCAGCTTATCGGGGATGAGCAATCAGCCCCAGCATTTT	CASSLSGMSNQPQHF
TRBV6-5	many	.	TRBJ2-3	TGTGCCAGCAGTTACGATGGGCGGGCTAAGTGGACAGATACGCAGTATTTT	CASSYDGRAKWTDTQYF
TRBV6-5	.	.	TRBJ2-5	TGTGCCAGCAGTTACCGGAGACTCGAAGGCACCCAGTACTTC	CASSYRRLEGTQYF
TRBV29-1	many	TRBD2	TRBJ2-2	TGCAGCGTTCAAATCACGTGGCGGGAGGGTGGGCTGTTTTTT	CSVQITWREGGLFF
TRBV3-1	many	.	TRBJ2-3	TGTGCCAGCAGCCAAGACTGGGGAGTCACAGATACGCAGTATTTT	CASSQDWGVTDTQYF
TRBV27	many	TRBD1	TRBJ2-5	TGTGCCAGCAGTTTTAGACGGACAGGGGGAATCCAAGAGACCCAGTACTTC	CASSFRRTGGIQETQYF
TRBV7-9	.	.	TRBJ2-5	TGTGCCAGCAGCCCCCCTGGCGGAGGGGGAGAGACCCAGTACTTC	CASSPPGGGGETQYF
TRBV7-8	.	TRBD1	TRBJ1-1	TGTGCCAGCAGCCAAGGACAGGGTTTTGAAGCTTTCTTT	CASSQGQGFEAFF
TRBV24-1	many	.	TRBJ2-1	TGTGCCACCAGTGACCCCCGGGGAGGCCCAGGAGATGAGCAGTTCTTC	CATSDPRGGPGDEQFF
TRBV2	many	.	TRBJ2-3	TGTGCCAGCAGACCCAGGGGAACAGATACGCAGTATTTT	CASRPRGTDTQYF
TRBV20-1	many	TRBD2	TRBJ2-5	TGCAGTGCTAGGCCTAGCGGCCAAGAGGCCCAGTACTTC	CSARPSGQEAQYF
TRBV24-1	many	.	TRBJ1-1	TGTGCCACCAGTGGTAATGAAAGGGTCACTGAAGCTTTCTTT	CATSGNERVTEAFF
TRBV4-2	many	TRBD2	TRBJ2-1	TGTGCCAGCAGCCAAGATCACGGGAGGCCCAATGAGCAGTTCTTC	CASSQDHGRPNEQFF
TRBV10-3	many	.	TRBJ2-1	TGTGCCATCAGTGAGTCAGGGAGAATAGAGGGTGAGCAGTTCTTC	CAISESGRIEGEQFF
TRBV7-2	many	.	TRBJ2-5	TGTGCCAGCAGCCCCGGAAGTTTGGAGACCCAGTACTTC	CASSPGSLETQYF
TRBV7-2	many	TRBD2	TRBJ2-1	TGTGCCAGCAGCCAAAGCGGGAGGGGCAATGAGCAGTTCTTC	CASSQSGRGNEQFF
TRBV9	many	TRBD2	TRBJ2-3	TGTGCCAGCAGGAAACTAGCGGGAATGAGTCATTCAGAAGATACGCAGTATTTT	CASRKLAGMSHSEDTQYF
TRBV15	many	TRBD1	TRBJ1-1	TGTGCCACCAGCAGAGCACAGGGGATGAACACTGAAGCTTTCTTT	CATSRAQGMNTEAFF
TRBV12-3/TRBV12-4	many	.	TRBJ1-4	TGTGCCAGCAGCCCCCGGGACACTTTTAATGAAAAACTGTTTTTT	CASSPRDTFNEKLFF
TRBV6-2/TRBV6-3	many	.	TRBJ1-2	TGTGCCAGCAGGGTAACAGGGCTCGATGGCTACACCTTC	CASRVTGLDGYTF
TRBV7-6	many	.	TRBJ2-3	TGTGCCAGCAGCTTAGCGGGCCCAATAAGCACAGATACGCAGTATTTT	CASSLAGPISTDTQYF
TRBV11-3	many	.	TRBJ2-3	TGTGCCAGCAGCCTGACAGGAGGTACGCAGTATTTT	CASSLTGGTQYF
TRBV5-1	many	.	TRBJ1-1	TGCGCCAGCAGCTTGGCCGATGGGGCAGGGTTTGAAGCTTTCTTT	CASSLADGAGFEAFF
TRBV28	many	TRBD1	TRBJ2-7	TGTGCCAGCAGAGTCCCGGGACAGAACTACGAGCAGTACTTC	CASRVPGQNYEQYF
TRBV15	many	.	TRBJ1-4	TGTGCCACCAGCAGAGTACAGGGAAATGAAAAACTGTTTTTT	CATSRVQGNEKLFF
TRBV24-1	many	.	TRBJ2-1	TGTGCCACCAGTGAAGGGAAAAAGCAGTTCTTC	CATSEGKKQFF
TRBV2	.	.	TRBJ2-1	TGTGCCAGCAGTGTACAGGGCCCATACAATGAGCAGTTCTTC	CASSVQGPYNEQFF
TRBV10-1	.	.	TRBJ1-3	TGCGCCAGCAGTGAACGGGGTTCTGGAAACACCATATATTTT	CASSERGSGNTIYF
TRBV6-5	many	.	TRBJ2-1	TGTGCCAGCAGTTCCCCTGGCAGACTAGAGCAGTTCTTC	CASSSPGRLEQFF
TRBV5-1	many	.	TRBJ2-1	TGCGCCAGCAGCTTGGATCTTGAGCAGTTCTTC	CASSLDLEQFF
TRBV7-2	many	.	TRBJ2-7	TGTGCCAGCAGCCGCGCTAGCTACGAGCAGTACTTC	CASSRASYEQYF
TRBV11-3	.	TRBD1	TRBJ2-3	TGTGCCAGCAGCTTATTCCCGGACAGGGGTAGCACAGATACGCAGTATTTT	CASSLFPDRGSTDTQYF
TRBV3-1	many	.	TRBJ1-2	TGTGCCAGCAGCCAAGATTGGGGTGGCTACACCTTC	CASSQDWGGYTF
TRBV28	many	TRBD1	TRBJ2-5	TGTGCCAGCAGTTTTCGGGACAGGGGTCAAGAGACCCAGTACTTC	CASSFRDRGQETQYF
TRBV6-2/TRBV6-3	few	TRBD2	TRBJ2-7	TGTGCCAGCAGTTACTCCCGGCTAGCGGGAGGCCTCTCCCGCGAGGAGCAGTACTTC	CASSYSRLAGGLSREEQYF
TRBV7-8	many	.	TRBJ2-2	TGTGCCAGCAGACCCCACGTCCGGGGCAAGAGGACCGGGGAGCTGTTTTTT	CASRPHVRGKRTGELFF
TRBV3-1	many	.	TRBJ2-3	TGTGCCAGCAGGTCCTCGGGGTCTAGCACAGATACGCAGTATTTT	CASRSSGSSTDTQYF
TRBV5-4	many	.	TRBJ2-5	TGTGCCAGCAGCACTCGGTCTTTCCAAGAGACCCAGTACTTC	CASSTRSFQETQYF
TRBV6-5	many	.	TRBJ1-3	TGTGCCAGCAGTTCCCCTCCGGGACGTAAGACGGGAAACACCATATATTTT	CASSSPPGRKTGNTIYF
TRBV27	many	.	TRBJ2-6	TGTGCCAGCAGTTTTTTCGGGGTCTCTGGGGCCAACGTCCTGACTTTC	CASSFFGVSGANVLTF
TRBV18	many	.	TRBJ2-4	TGTGCCAGCTCACCTGAGGGGCTCGCCAAAAACATTCAGTACTTC	CASSPEGLAKNIQYF
TRBV6-2/TRBV6-3	many	TRBD1	TRBJ2-3	TGTGCCAGCAGTTACACGGACAGGGGGTCGGAAGATACGCAGTATTTT	CASSYTDRGSEDTQYF
TRBV18	many	TRBD1	TRBJ2-1	TGTGCCAGCTCACGAGACAGGGTCAATGAGCAGTTCTTC	CASSRDRVNEQFF
TRBV7-8	many	.	TRBJ2-7	TGTGCCAGCAGTCTTTTAACCTACGAGCAGTACTTC	CASSLLTYEQYF
TRBV20-1	many	.	TRBJ2-5	TGCAGTGCTTCCCCGGACCCTAGGATAGAGACCCAGTACTTC	CSASPDPRIETQYF